Below, 15 T cell receptor beta chains from the same sample are listed, as sequenced in a study of blood T cell repertoires in COVID-19. Measured with immunoSEQ multiplex PCR; TCRdb has only the in-frame clones, and not every one. The profile covers hundreds of thousands of clones, with around four fifths appearing a single time and 4.1% taken by the ten largest. The sample consisted of peripheral blood. The receptors shown here come from a woman between 50 and 59 years old with active or convalescent COVID-19.

The rearrangement uses TRBV19 and TRBJ2-7; no definite D call. CDR1 is LNHDA and CDR2 is SQIVND in the germline V gene (reference sequence). The V end was cut by 4 bases, the J end by 3 bases, with 13 bases between. The CDR3 length is 14 residues. CDR3 in amino acids: CASSSGGGSYEQYF. For the CDR3, the DNA is TGTGCCAGTAGTAGCGGTGGCGGCAGCTACGAGCAGTACTTC.

This clone was observed a single time. This chain connects TRBV4-1 to TRBJ2-3; the D gene is possibly TRBD2 (6 bases). The CDR3 sequence is 14 residues long. The V gene lost 2 bases and the J gene lost 6 bases, with 12 bases spanning the gap. Germline CDR1 is MGHRA and CDR2 is YSYEKL. The CDR3 protein is CASSQTGTLDTQYF. The CDR3 DNA reads TGCGCCAGCAGCCAAACCGGGACTCTGGATACGCAGTATTTT.

The V and J genes are TRBV19 and TRBJ2-7; maybe TRBD2 (6 bases). Germline CDR1 is LNHDA and CDR2 is SQIVND (reference sequence). V gave up 5 bases and J gave up 2 bases, with 13 bases separating them. The CDR3 has 14 residues. The CDR3 DNA follows: TGTGCCAGTAGTTCCGGGACTTCTGCCTACGAGCAGTACTTC. Translation: CASSSGTSAYEQYF.

The rearrangement joins TRBV7-9 to TRBJ1-1, with a tentative D call TRBD1 (5 bases). The CDR3 totals 12 residues. Deletions cut 5 bases from V and 11 bases from J, with 15 bases between. Germline CDR1 SEHNR, CDR2 FQNEAQ (reference sequence). The CDR3 spells CASSALAGVAFF. The CDR3, as DNA: TGTGCCAGCAGCGCCTTGGCGGGGGTGGCTTTCTTT.

The V call is TRBV28, the J call TRBJ1-3; no clear D gene. The CDR3 length is 14 residues. The germline V gene encodes CDR1 MDHEN and CDR2 SYDVKM. V was clipped by 4 bases and J by 4 bases, with 11 bases between them. In DNA, the CDR3 is TGTGCCAGCAGTTCTACCCCCACCGGAAACACCATATATTTT. Its protein product is CASSSTPTGNTIYF.

The rearrangement joins TRBV7-8 to TRBJ1-3; D is ambiguous. The CDR3 loop spans 13 amino acids. Germline CDR1 and CDR2: SGHVS and FQNEAQ. The germline V and J ends were trimmed by 3 bases and 7 bases, with 10 bases remaining between them. The CDR3 loop is CASSFFSANTIYF. The CDR3 DNA is TGTGCCAGCAGCTTTTTCTCCGCGAACACCATATATTTT.

The rearrangement joins TRBV2 to TRBJ1-2; the match to TRBD1 covers 7 bases. V lost 6 bases to trimming and J lost 8 bases; unmatched junction nucleotides: 12. The length of the CDR3 is 14 residues. CDR1 and CDR2 from the germline V gene are SNHLY and FYNNEI. CDR3 residues: CASSGSQGQEGYTF. CDR3 in DNA: TGTGCCAGCAGCGGCTCACAGGGGCAGGAGGGCTACACCTTC.

J is TRBJ2-7 and V is TRBV3-1 (or the pseudogene TRBV3-2), with TRBD1 identical over 9 bases. In germline, CDR1 is LGHDT, CDR2 YNNKEL (reference sequence). The CDR3 loop spans 12 amino acids. Trimming took 5 bases from V and 5 from J; bases not matched to a gene: 1. The CDR3 DNA follows: TGTGCCAGCAGCTGGACAGGGGACGAGCAGTACTTC. Its protein is CASSWTGDEQYF.

This chain uses TRBV28 with TRBJ2-7; 11 bases map to TRBD2. The CDR3 is made up of 13 amino acids. J was trimmed by 6 bases and V by 7 bases; bases with no gene match: 5. CDR1 is MDHEN, CDR2 SYDVKM, per germline. CDR3 in amino acids: CASTTSGIAEQYF. The CDR3 DNA reads as TGTGCCAGCACGACTAGCGGGATCGCCGAGCAGTACTTC.

CDR3 sequence (DNA): TGTGCCAGCAGCTTGGCTCTAGCGGGAGGATCAAATGAGCAGTTCTTC. Its translation: CASSLALAGGSNEQFF. V usage is TRBV5-6 and J usage is TRBJ2-1, with 11 bases identical to TRBD2. CDR3 size: 16 residues. Germline V gives CDR1 SGHDT, CDR2 YYEEEE. After removal of 0 bases from V and 7 bases from J, the junction contained 6 bases not matched to a gene.

The genes are TRBV29-1 and TRBJ2-2, with 8 bases that match TRBD1. The V and J ends lost 5 bases and 9 bases, in that order; junction bases with no gene match: 11. Per the germline V gene, CDR1 is SQVTM and CDR2 is ANQGSEA. The CDR3 loop spans 14 amino acids. The DNA for the CDR3 is TGCAGCGTTAGTCCGGGACAGGCTTCAAGGGAGCTGTTTTTT. It translates to CSVSPGQASRELFF.

In DNA, the CDR3 is TGTGCTAGTGGTACGACGCCCATAGGACAGGAATATGAGCAGTTCTTC. It is translated as CASGTTPIGQEYEQFF. The V gene is TRBV12-5, the J gene TRBJ2-1; 7 bases agree with TRBD1. The CDR3 runs to 16 residues. With V trimmed by 5 bases and J by 8 bases, 15 bases remained unmatched. Germline V gene sequence: CDR1 LGHNT, CDR2 FRNRAP.

The gene calls are TRBV2 and TRBJ2-5; TRBD1 matches 8 bases. V dropped 4 bases and J dropped 5; count of bases not matched to a gene: 15. Germline V gene data show CDR1 as SNHLY and CDR2 as FYNNEI. The CDR3 has 17 residues. CDR3 DNA sequence: TGTGCCAGCAGTGCTACCAGGGGGCTTCGGGTTCAGGAGACCCAGTACTTC. The encoded protein is CASSATRGLRVQETQYF.

The chain employs TRBV29-1 and TRBJ1-4; no clear D. The CDR3 consists of 14 residues. Between the trimmed V and J ends, which lost 7 bases and 8 bases, there was a span of 20 bases. Looked up from germline, CDR1 is SQVTM and CDR2 is ANQGSEA. CDR3 nucleotide sequence: TGCAGCGCAAGATCTGGAGGAGTATACGAAAAACTGTTTTTT. This sequence encodes CSARSGGVYEKLFF.

V usage is TRBV11-2 and J usage is TRBJ2-1; maybe TRBD2 (6 bases). CDR1 is SGHAT and CDR2 is FQNNGV in the germline V gene. Trimming removed 3 bases from V and 2 bases from J, with 11 bases in between. This CDR3 has 15 amino acids. CDR3 nucleotides: TGTGCCAGCAGCTTGGAGGGAGCTACCTACAATGAGCAGTTCTTC. Residues: CASSLEGATYNEQFF. Drawing the rest from reference TRBV11-2 and TRBJ2-1, the complete variable domain is EAGVAQSPRYKIIEKRQSVAFWCNPISGHATLYWYQQILGQGPKLLIQFQNNGVVDDSQLPKDRFSAERLKGVDSTLKIQPAKLEDSAVYLCASSLEGATYNEQFFGPGTRLTVL.